The 19 T cell receptor beta chains in this list originate from one sample, sequenced in a study of T cells in Graves' hyperthyroidism and ophthalmopathy. RNA transcripts gave rise to amplified TCR beta CDR3 regions. First-round RT-PCR with HTBI primers amplified the TCR CDR3 region. MiXCR was run by TCRdb on the multiplex PCR reads, yielding one entry per CDR3 protein. In the table there are approximately 640,000 distinct CDR3 sequences, less than 45% of which are singletons. Sequencing input: peripheral blood or thyroid tissue (not recorded which). The receptor set was obtained from an adult man with Graves' disease, either hyperthyroidism or ophthalmopathy (not recorded which).

This chain uses TRBV7-2 with TRBJ2-7; possibly TRBD1 or TRBD2 for D (5 bases each). Per the germline V gene, CDR1 is SGHTA and CDR2 is FQGNSA. With 5 bases removed from V and 0 bases from J, the gap between germline ends came to 14 bases. The CDR3 loop spans 15 amino acids. CDR3: CASSKRRDVSYEQYF. The CDR3 DNA reads TGTGCCAGCAGCAAACGCCGGGACGTCTCCTACGAGCAGTACTTC.

The chain joins TRBV5-1 to TRBJ1-1; D may be TRBD1 (5 bases). Germline V gene data show CDR1 as SGHRS and CDR2 as YFSETQ. The CDR3 totals 16 residues. V was cut by 0 bases and J by 12 bases, with 24 bases left in between. The CDR3 loop is CASSLATLSTGSDTFF. CDR3 coding DNA: TGCGCCAGCAGCTTGGCCACACTGAGTACAGGCAGTGATACTTTCTTT. Filled out from reference TRBV5-1 and TRBJ1-1, the complete variable domain reads KAGVTQTPRYLIKTRGQQVTLSCSPISGHRSVSWYQQTPGQGLQFLFEYFSETQRNKGNFPGRFSGRQFSNSRSEMNVSTLELGDSALYLCASSLATLSTGSDTFFGQGTRLTVV.

This clonotype showed up many times. The chain couples TRBV2 to TRBJ1-2; D ambiguous. CDR1 is SNHLY and CDR2 is FYNNEI in the germline V gene. The CDR3 sequence is 14 residues long. V was cut by 5 bases and J by 2 bases, with 12 bases left in between. The CDR3 region has the DNA TGTGCCAGCAGTCCTGTTGAACAGAACTATGGCTACACCTTC. It encodes CASSPVEQNYGYTF.

Turning to this clonotype: One junction end does not reproduce the germline sequence, and a read error may be involved. This chain links TRBV20-1 with TRBJ2-6; 9 nucleotides match TRBD2. Germline V lookup: CDR1 DFQATT, CDR2 SNEGSKA (reference sequence). The CDR3 consists of 14 residues. This CDR3 is CSARDGGRAYVLTF. The DNA for the CDR3 is TGCAGTGCTAGAGATGGCGGGAGGGCCTACGTCCTGACTTTC.

The chain has TRBV19 and TRBJ1-6; 8 bases are shared with TRBD1. The V gene end was trimmed by 5 bases and the J gene end by 9 bases; junction bases not matched to a gene: 12. The CDR3 runs 16 residues. Per the germline V gene, CDR1 is LNHDA and CDR2 is SQIVND (reference sequence). In nucleotides, the CDR3 is TGTGCCAGTAGTCCGCTAGCGGGGGACAGGCGTTCACCCCTCCACTTT. Encoded protein: CASSPLAGDRRSPLHF.

Points on this clonotype: Just one base apart from a much larger clone, this may be a read error. The chain is built from TRBV9 and TRBJ1-2; no firm D call. From germline, CDR1 is SGDLS and CDR2 YYNGEE. This CDR3 contains 10 residues. CDR3 amino acids: CAGSGWGYTF. CDR3 DNA: TGTGCCGGCAGCGGTTGGGGCTACACCTTC.

V is TRBV29-1 and J is TRBJ1-4; D gene uncertain. This CDR3 has 12 residues. Trimming took off 8 bases at V and 5 bases at J, with 12 bases between the two ends. Per germline, CDR1 SQVTM and CDR2 ANQGSEA. The CDR3 spells CSPETGNEKLFF. The CDR3, as DNA: TGCAGCCCAGAGACCGGGAATGAAAAACTGTTTTTT. Full variable domain (remainder filled in from reference TRBV29-1 and TRBJ1-4): SAVISQKPSRDICQRGTSLTIQCQVDSQVTMMFWYRQQPGQSLTLIATANQGSEATYESGFVIDKFPISRPNLTFSTLTVSNMSPEDSSIYLCSPETGNEKLFFGSGTQLSVL.

To note about this clonotype: A much more abundant neighbour one base away suggests this may be a read error. The conserved phenylalanine or tryptophan normally closing the CDR3 is absent here, so this likely arose from a read error. This chain joins TRBV29-1 and TRBJ2-7; perhaps D is TRBD1 or TRBD2 (6 bases each). The V and J ends lost 6 bases and 0 bases respectively, with 15 bases between them. CDR3 length equals 14 residues. The germline V gene encodes CDR1 SQVTM and CDR2 ANQGSEA. CDR3: CSVSPGGSSYEQYL. The CDR3 DNA sequence: TGCAGCGTGTCCCCCGGGGGCAGCTCCTACGAGCAGTACCTC.

In this sample, this clonotype turned up a few times. The chain recombines TRBV7-9 with TRBJ1-4; D might be TRBD1 (6 bases). The CDR3 extends over 16 amino acids. Germline values: CDR1 SEHNR, CDR2 FQNEAQ (reference sequence). Trimming took off 5 bases at V and 4 bases at J, with 17 bases between the two ends. The CDR3 spells CASSHIQGLSNEKLFF. The CDR3 region has the DNA TGTGCCAGCAGCCACATTCAGGGGCTGAGTAATGAAAAACTGTTTTTT.

The chain links TRBV7-9 to TRBJ2-5, with 8 bases identical to TRBD1. The J segment lost 5 bases and the V segment lost 5 bases, leaving 7 bases of the junction unmatched. The CDR3 is 14 amino acids. Germline V CDR1 and CDR2: SEHNR, FQNEAQ (reference sequence). The CDR3 DNA is TGTGCCAGCAGCCACAGACAGGGGTTGGAGACCCAGTACTTC. Translating gives CASSHRQGLETQYF. The full variable domain, with the rest looked up from reference TRBV7-9 and TRBJ2-5, is DTGVSQNPRHKITKRGQNVTFRCDPISEHNRLYWYRQTLGQGPEFLTYFQNEAQLEKSRLLSDRFSAERPKGSFSTLEIQRTEQGDSAMYLCASSHRQGLETQYFGPGTRLLVL.

This clonotype has at least ten counts. The rearrangement links TRBV10-3 to TRBJ2-5, with no clear D. V was cut by 0 bases and J by 0 bases, with 5 bases left in between. Germline values: CDR1 ENHRY, CDR2 SYGVKD. The CDR3 runs to 14 residues. CDR3 loop: CAISESRDQETQYF. The CDR3 DNA follows: TGTGCCATCAGTGAGTCACGGGACCAAGAGACCCAGTACTTC.

CDR3 amino acids: CASSYGTGGRQPQHF. Here the CDR3 DNA reads TGTGCCAGCAGCTACGGGACAGGGGGCAGGCAGCCCCAGCATTTT. The chain employs TRBV7-6 and TRBJ1-5; 12 positions agree with TRBD1. V trimming: 4 bases; J trimming: 7 bases; junction bases outside the gene matches: 5. CDR3 size: 15 residues. Germline loops: CDR1 SGHVS, CDR2 FNYEAQ.

This clonotype was observed a handful of times. The chain has TRBV5-1 and TRBJ1-2, with D possibly TRBD1 on 5 matching bases. The germline V gene has CDR1 SGHRS and CDR2 YFSETQ. There are 15 residues in the CDR3. Deletions cut 3 bases from V and 0 bases from J, with 12 bases between. CDR3 region: CASSSRQNPNYGYTF. The CDR3, as DNA: TGCGCCAGCAGCTCTCGACAGAACCCTAACTATGGCTACACCTTC.

This clonotype was seen many times. This chain joins TRBV7-6 and TRBJ2-2, with TRBD2 matching 9 bases. The length of the CDR3 is 17 residues. The V gene end was trimmed by 1 base and the J gene end by 6 bases; junction bases not matched to a gene: 9. Germline assignment: CDR1 SGHVS and CDR2 FNYEAQ. The CDR3 protein is CASSLGLADELAGELFF. The CDR3 nucleotides are TGTGCCAGCAGCTTAGGACTAGCGGATGAACTGGCCGGGGAGCTGTTTTTT.

Regarding this clonotype: Given a much more abundant clone one base away, this may be a read error. This rearrangement joins TRBV5-5 to TRBJ1-6; TRBD1 aligns across 11 bases. Germline-derived CDR1 and CDR2 are SGHKS and YYEKEE (reference sequence). The CDR3 length is 15 residues. The V and J ends lost 4 bases and 5 bases, in that order; junction bases with no gene match: 2. CDR3 sequence: CASSLDRGHNSPLHF. As DNA, the CDR3 is TGTGCCAGCAGCCTGGACAGGGGGCATAATTCACCCCTCCACTTT. Full variable domain (outside the CDR3, taken from reference TRBV5-5 and TRBJ1-6): DAGVTQSPTHLIKTRGQQVTLRCSPISGHKSVSWYQQVLGQGPQFIFQYYEKEERGRGNFPDRFSARQFPNYSSELNVNALLLGDSALYLCASSLDRGHNSPLHFGNGTRLTVT.

The chain combines TRBV29-1 with TRBJ1-3; a possible D gene is TRBD1 (5 bases). The CDR3 length is 13 residues. Trimming stripped 8 bases from V and 4 bases from J, with 15 bases between. Germline-derived CDR1 and CDR2 are SQVTM and ANQGSEA. The DNA for the CDR3 is TGCAGCTTGGCCGAAGGGGTCGGAAACACCATATATTTT. It translates to CSLAEGVGNTIYF.

This clonotype was found a few times. The chain uses TRBV12-3 or TRBV12-4 and TRBJ1-2; D is unresolved. The CDR3 is 17 amino acids. With 5 bases removed from V and 0 bases from J, the gap between germline ends came to 19 bases. This CDR3 is CASSPIGWIQTNYGYTF. The CDR3 DNA reads as TGTGCCAGCAGTCCGATTGGTTGGATTCAGACTAACTATGGCTACACCTTC.

This chain connects TRBV7-9 to TRBJ1-1, with a tentative D call TRBD1 (6 bases). Trimming removed 3 bases from V and 11 bases from J, with 19 bases in between. The CDR3 runs 14 residues. Per germline, CDR1 SEHNR and CDR2 FQNEAQ (reference sequence). DNA for the CDR3: TGTGCCAGCAGCTTCTCGGAGGGGGTTTTTGGTGCTTTCTTT. This gives the protein CASSFSEGVFGAFF.

The table lists this clonotype with a few counts. The V call is TRBV19, the J call TRBJ1-5, with 7 bases lining up with TRBD1. The CDR3 has 15 residues. The J segment lost 0 bases and the V segment lost 4 bases, leaving 3 bases of the junction unmatched. Germline V gene lookup returns CDR1 LNHDA and CDR2 SQIVND (reference sequence). This CDR3 is CASSSQGDSNQPQHF. In nucleotides, the CDR3 is TGTGCCAGTAGTAGCCAGGGGGATAGCAATCAGCCCCAGCATTTT.